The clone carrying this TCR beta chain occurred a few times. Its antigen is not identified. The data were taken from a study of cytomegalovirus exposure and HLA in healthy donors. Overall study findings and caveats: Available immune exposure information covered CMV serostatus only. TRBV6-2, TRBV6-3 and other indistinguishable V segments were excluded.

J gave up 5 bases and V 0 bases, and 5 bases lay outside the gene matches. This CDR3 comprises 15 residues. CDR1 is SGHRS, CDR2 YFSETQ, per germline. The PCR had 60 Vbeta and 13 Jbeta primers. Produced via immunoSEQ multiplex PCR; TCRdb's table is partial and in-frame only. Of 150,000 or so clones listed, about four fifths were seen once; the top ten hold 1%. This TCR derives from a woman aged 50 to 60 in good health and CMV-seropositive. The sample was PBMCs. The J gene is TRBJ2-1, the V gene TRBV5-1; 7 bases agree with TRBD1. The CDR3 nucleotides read TGCGCCAGCAGCTTGGAAGGACAGGCTAACAATGAGCAGTTCTTC. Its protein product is CASSLEGQANNEQFF.